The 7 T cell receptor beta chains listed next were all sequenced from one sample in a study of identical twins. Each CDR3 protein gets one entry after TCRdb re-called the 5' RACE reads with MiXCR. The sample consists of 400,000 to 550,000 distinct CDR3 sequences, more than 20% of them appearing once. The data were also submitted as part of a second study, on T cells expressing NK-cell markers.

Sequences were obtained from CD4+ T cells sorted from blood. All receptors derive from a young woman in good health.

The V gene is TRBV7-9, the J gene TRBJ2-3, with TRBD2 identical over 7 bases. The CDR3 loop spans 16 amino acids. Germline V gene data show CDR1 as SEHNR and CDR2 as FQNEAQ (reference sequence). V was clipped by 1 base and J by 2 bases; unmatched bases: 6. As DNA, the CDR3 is TGTGCCAGCAGCTTAGGTAGTCAGCGGGACACAGATACGCAGTATTTT. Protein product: CASSLGSQRDTDTQYF. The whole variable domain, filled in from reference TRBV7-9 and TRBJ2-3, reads DTGVSQNPRHKITKRGQNVTFRCDPISEHNRLYWYRQTLGQGPEFLTYFQNEAQLEKSRLLSDRFSAERPKGSFSTLEIQRTEQGDSAMYLCASSLGSQRDTDTQYFGPGTRLTVL.

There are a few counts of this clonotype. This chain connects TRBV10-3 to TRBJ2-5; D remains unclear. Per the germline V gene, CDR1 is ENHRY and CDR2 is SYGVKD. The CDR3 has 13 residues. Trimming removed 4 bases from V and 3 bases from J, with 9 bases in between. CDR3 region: CAISGGTKETQYF. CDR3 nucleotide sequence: TGTGCCATCAGTGGTGGCACCAAAGAGACCCAGTACTTC.

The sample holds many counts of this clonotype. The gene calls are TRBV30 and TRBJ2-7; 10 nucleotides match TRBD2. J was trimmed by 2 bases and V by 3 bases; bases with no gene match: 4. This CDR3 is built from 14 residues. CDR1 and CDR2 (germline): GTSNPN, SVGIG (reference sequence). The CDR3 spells CAWRELAGAYEQYF. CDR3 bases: TGTGCCTGGAGAGAGCTAGCGGGAGCCTACGAGCAGTACTTC.

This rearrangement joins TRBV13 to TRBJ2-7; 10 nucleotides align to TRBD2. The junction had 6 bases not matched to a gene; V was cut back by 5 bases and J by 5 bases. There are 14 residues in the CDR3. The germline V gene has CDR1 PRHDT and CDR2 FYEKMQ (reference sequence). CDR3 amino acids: CASSVTGTSDEQYF. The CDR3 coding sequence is TGTGCCAGCAGCGTCACCGGGACTAGCGACGAGCAGTACTTC.

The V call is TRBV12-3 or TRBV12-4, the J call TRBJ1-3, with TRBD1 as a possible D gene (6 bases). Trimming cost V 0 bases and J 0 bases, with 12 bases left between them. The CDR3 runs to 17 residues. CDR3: CASSLAGGQTSGNTIYF. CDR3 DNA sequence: TGTGCCAGCAGTTTAGCTGGGGGACAAACCTCTGGAAACACCATATATTTT.

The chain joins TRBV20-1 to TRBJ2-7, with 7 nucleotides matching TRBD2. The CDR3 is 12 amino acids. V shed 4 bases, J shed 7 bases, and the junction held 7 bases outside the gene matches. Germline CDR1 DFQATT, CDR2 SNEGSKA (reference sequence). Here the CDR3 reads CSATGLTREQYF. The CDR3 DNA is TGCAGTGCTACGGGACTAACTCGGGAGCAGTACTTC.

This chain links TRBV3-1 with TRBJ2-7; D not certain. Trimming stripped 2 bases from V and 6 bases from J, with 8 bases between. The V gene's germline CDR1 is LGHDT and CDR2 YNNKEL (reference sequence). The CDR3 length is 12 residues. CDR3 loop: CASSQFSREQYF. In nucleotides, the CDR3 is TGTGCCAGCAGCCAATTCAGTCGCGAGCAGTACTTC.